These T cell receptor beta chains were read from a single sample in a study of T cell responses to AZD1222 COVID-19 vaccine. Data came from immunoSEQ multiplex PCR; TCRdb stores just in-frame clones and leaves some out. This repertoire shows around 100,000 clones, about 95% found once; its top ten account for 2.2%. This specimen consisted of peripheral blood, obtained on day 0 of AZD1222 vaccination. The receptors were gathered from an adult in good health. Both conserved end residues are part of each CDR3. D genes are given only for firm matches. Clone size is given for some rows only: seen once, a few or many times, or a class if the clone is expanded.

CDR3: CASRRAGALSYEQYF
DNA: TGTGCCAGCAGAAGAGCGGGAGCCCTTTCCTACGAGCAGTACTTC
V: TRBV28
size: .
D: TRBD2
J: TRBJ2-7

CDR3: CASSLNNHQPQHF
DNA: TGTGCCAGCAGCCTGAACAATCATCAGCCCCAGCATTTT
V: TRBV6-5
size: medium-sized
D: .
J: TRBJ1-5

CDR3: CASSFVPDTGELFF
DNA: TGTGCCAGCAGCTTCGTCCCCGACACCGGGGAGCTGTTTTTT
V: TRBV6-1
size: .
D: .
J: TRBJ2-2

CDR3: CASSTQGSREQYF
DNA: TGTGCCAGCAGTACACAGGGGTCCCGCGAGCAGTACTTC
V: TRBV6-5
size: .
D: TRBD1
J: TRBJ2-7

CDR3: CASSYHRDRGSPLHF
DNA: TGTGCCAGCAGCTACCACCGGGACAGGGGTTCACCCCTCCACTTT
V: TRBV7-2
size: .
D: TRBD1
J: TRBJ1-6

CDR3: CASSISALNSPLHF
DNA: TGTGCCAGTAGTATATCGGCGCTCAATTCACCCCTCCACTTT
V: TRBV19
size: few
D: .
J: TRBJ1-6

CDR3: CASSISGANYGYTF
DNA: TGTGCCAGTAGTATATCAGGGGCTAACTATGGCTACACCTTC
V: TRBV19
size: .
D: .
J: TRBJ1-2

CDR3: CASSSQRNTEAFF
DNA: TGTGCCAGCAGCTCTCAGAGGAACACTGAAGCTTTCTTT
V: TRBV5-8
size: .
D: .
J: TRBJ1-1

CDR3: CASSPTGYGYTF
DNA: TGTGCCAGCAGCCCGACAGGGTATGGCTACACCTTC
V: TRBV6-6
size: .
D: TRBD1
J: TRBJ1-2

CDR3: CASSLGDRLEAFF
DNA: TGTGCCAGCAGCTTAGGGGACAGATTAGAAGCTTTCTTT
V: TRBV7-6
size: .
D: TRBD1
J: TRBJ1-1

CDR3: CASSYLRDSSYEQYF
DNA: TGTGCCAGCAGTTACCTCCGGGACAGCTCCTACGAGCAGTACTTC
V: TRBV6-5
size: once
D: TRBD1
J: TRBJ2-7